The 18 T cell receptor beta chains listed next were all sequenced from one sample in a study of blood T cell repertoires in COVID-19 (dated by TCRdb to 2020 to 2022). The library relied on the immunoSEQ multiplex PCR assay. TCRdb carries this immuneACCESS record with in-frame sequences only. Its versions omit some clonotypes, under half of them owing to an unresolved V gene in the studies checked, with the rest unexplained. For this sample there are about 260,000 clones; approximately 86% appear just once. The top ten clones comprise over 0.55% of the sample. The sample was peripheral blood. These receptors all come from a human donor in a cohort sampled during active COVID-19.

The chain combines TRBV28 with TRBJ2-7; D possibly corresponds to TRBD2 (5 bases). The CDR3 totals 15 residues. Germline V gene data show CDR1 as MDHEN and CDR2 as SYDVKM. The V and J ends lost 2 bases and 6 bases respectively, with 17 bases between them. The CDR3 nucleotides are TGTGCCAGCAGTTTAGGAGTTCGGAGGAAGGGCGAGCAGTACTTC. Its protein product is CASSLGVRRKGEQYF.

This chain connects TRBV6-5 to TRBJ1-2; D might be TRBD1 (5 bases). CDR3 length: 15 amino acids. The V gene's germline CDR1 is MNHEY and CDR2 SVGAGI. The ends were cut back, 8 bases at V and 8 bases at J, with 24 bases in the middle. CDR3 region: CASLKNQGLSHGYTF. CDR3 in DNA: TGTGCCAGCCTAAAGAACCAGGGTTTGTCGCACGGCTACACCTTC.

This clone was seen once. The chain employs TRBV6-5 and TRBJ2-7; 10 nucleotides line up with TRBD1. V lost 6 bases and J lost 3; bases outside the gene matches: 8. The germline CDR1 and CDR2 sequences are MNHEY and SVGAGI. The CDR3 spans 15 residues. The CDR3 DNA reads TGTGCCAGCAGATCCAGGACAGGGGGGAACTACGAGCAGTACTTC. Its translation: CASRSRTGGNYEQYF.

This chain uses TRBV19 with TRBJ1-5; the D gene is possibly TRBD1 (6 bases). Germline values: CDR1 LNHDA, CDR2 SQIVND (reference sequence). V lost 7 bases, J lost 7 bases, and 26 bases lay in between. The CDR3 has 17 residues. DNA of the CDR3: TGTGCCAGTATTACCAGTATCGGCTCAGGGAGGGGGCAGCCCCAGCATTTT. Amino acid sequence: CASITSIGSGRGQPQHF.

This chain uses TRBV6-5 with TRBJ2-2, with 7 bases fitting TRBD1. This CDR3 has 15 amino acids. The trim removed 6 bases at V and 0 bases at J, leaving 4 bases unmatched. Germline V gene data show CDR1 as MNHEY and CDR2 as SVGAGI. This CDR3 is CASRRQGTNTGELFF. The CDR3 region has the DNA TGTGCCAGCAGACGACAGGGAACGAACACCGGGGAGCTGTTTTTT.

This clone has only one observation. The V gene is TRBV4-1, the J gene TRBJ2-7; 9 positions match TRBD1. The CDR3 runs 15 residues. After removal of 6 bases from V and 5 bases from J, the junction contained 11 bases not matched to a gene. Germline V gene sequence: CDR1 MGHRA, CDR2 YSYEKL. CDR3 in amino acids: CASSPRDRVSHEQYF. In DNA form, the CDR3 reads TGCGCCAGCAGTCCAAGGGACAGGGTGTCCCACGAGCAGTACTTC.

This chain connects TRBV4-2 to TRBJ2-5, with 7 bases aligning to TRBD2. V lost 0 bases and J lost 8; bases outside the gene matches: 12. CDR1 LGHNA and CDR2 YNFKEQ come from the germline V gene. The CDR3 loop spans 16 amino acids. Here the CDR3 DNA reads TGTGCCAGCAGCCAAGATACGGGACTACACGGAATAACCCAGTACTTC. This sequence encodes CASSQDTGLHGITQYF.

The chain recombines TRBV23-1 with TRBJ2-7; 10 bases align to TRBD1. TRBV23-1 has ORF status, its function being uncertain. V was clipped by 3 bases and J by 4 bases; unmatched bases: 6. This CDR3 is built from 15 residues. CDR3 coding DNA: TGCGCCAGCAGTCACCCAGACAGGGGGCGGTACGAGCAGTACTTC. Protein product: CASSHPDRGRYEQYF.

This chain connects TRBV6-5 to TRBJ1-2, with 7 bases aligning to TRBD1. The CDR3 is 13 residues long. CDR1 and CDR2 (germline): MNHEY, SVGAGI. V gave up 7 bases and J gave up 2 bases; unmatched junction bases: 4. The CDR3 loop is CASTPGQNYGYTF. DNA of the CDR3: TGTGCCAGCACACCGGGACAGAACTATGGCTACACCTTC.

The chain couples TRBV6-5 to TRBJ2-7; 7 bases match TRBD2. The CDR3 length is 15 residues. The V and J ends lost 4 bases and 2 bases, in that order; junction bases with no gene match: 8. Germline-derived CDR1 and CDR2 are MNHEY and SVGAGI. The CDR3 bases are TGTGCCAGCAGTTTGGGGGGGGGTCCCACCTACGAGCAGTACTTC. Its translation is CASSLGGGPTYEQYF.

The rearrangement joins TRBV28 to TRBJ2-1; 11 bases agree with TRBD1. Germline V gene lookup returns CDR1 MDHEN and CDR2 SYDVKM. V dropped 7 bases and J dropped 5; count of bases not matched to a gene: 13. This CDR3 is built from 17 residues. This CDR3 reads CASNIPAGTGGHNEQFF. CDR3 nucleotide sequence: TGTGCCAGCAATATACCAGCCGGGACAGGGGGTCACAATGAGCAGTTCTTC.

This chain joins TRBV29-1 and TRBJ2-7, with 8 bases identical to TRBD1. This CDR3 contains 13 residues. Germline CDR1 reads SQVTM; CDR2 reads ANQGSEA. Trimming cost V 6 bases and J 4 bases; bases outside gene matches: 8. CDR3 protein: CSVRDRILYEQYF. The CDR3 DNA follows: TGCAGCGTCCGGGACAGGATATTATACGAGCAGTACTTC.

This sequence joins TRBV18 and TRBJ2-7; 9 bases are shared with TRBD2. This CDR3 region has 17 residues. Per the germline V gene, CDR1 is KGHSH and CDR2 is LQKENI. The ends lost 0 bases at V and 0 bases at J; junction bases unmatched: 6. The CDR3 loop is CASSPPTASGDSYEQYF. The CDR3 region has the DNA TGTGCCAGCTCACCACCTACGGCTAGCGGGGACTCCTACGAGCAGTACTTC.

The chain links TRBV6-4 to TRBJ2-7; 12 bases align to TRBD1. The CDR3 consists of 18 residues. Trimming removed 8 bases from V and 3 bases from J; junction bases left unmatched: 17. Germline V CDR1 and CDR2: MRHNA, SNTAGT. The CDR3 DNA reads as TGTGCCAGCCAAAGGCGGGGGACAGGGGGCTCTTATGTCTACGAGCAGTACTTC. This gives the protein CASQRRGTGGSYVYEQYF.

In this sample, this clone turned up a few times. The rearrangement uses TRBV5-5 and TRBJ1-6; 9 nucleotides line up with TRBD1. The CDR3 length is 12 residues. The V and J ends lost 3 bases and 14 bases, in that order; junction bases with no gene match: 3. Germline values: CDR1 SGHKS, CDR2 YYEKEE (reference sequence). CDR3 in DNA: TGTGCCAGCAGCTGGGACAGGGTGGCCCTCCACTTT. It translates to CASSWDRVALHF.

V is TRBV11-2 and J is TRBJ1-2; D possibly corresponds to TRBD1 (6 bases). The V gene lost 0 bases and the J gene lost 4 bases, with 12 bases spanning the gap. Germline values: CDR1 SGHAT, CDR2 FQNNGV. The CDR3 has 15 residues. The CDR3 nucleotides are TGTGCCAGCAGCTTAGATTTGGACAGTTTCTATGGCTACACCTTC. This codes for CASSLDLDSFYGYTF.

The chain couples TRBV6-6 to TRBJ2-5; 7 bases fit TRBD1. Trimming took 5 bases from V and 2 from J; bases not matched to a gene: 17. The CDR3 contains 18 residues. CDR1 and CDR2 (germline): MNHNY, SVGAGI (reference sequence). CDR3 region: CASSPSTGTRISQETQYF. The DNA of the CDR3 is TGTGCCAGCAGTCCCTCGACAGGGACGAGGATAAGTCAAGAGACCCAGTACTTC.

The chain employs TRBV4-3 and TRBJ2-5, with 9 bases lining up with TRBD1. J lost 3 bases, V lost 3 bases, and 11 bases had no gene match. Germline lookup yields CDR1 LGHNA and CDR2 YSLEER. The CDR3 sequence is 17 residues long. As DNA, the CDR3 is TGCGCCAGCAGCCATGCCCTTCCCGGGACAGGGAAAGAGACCCAGTACTTC. It yields the protein CASSHALPGTGKETQYF.